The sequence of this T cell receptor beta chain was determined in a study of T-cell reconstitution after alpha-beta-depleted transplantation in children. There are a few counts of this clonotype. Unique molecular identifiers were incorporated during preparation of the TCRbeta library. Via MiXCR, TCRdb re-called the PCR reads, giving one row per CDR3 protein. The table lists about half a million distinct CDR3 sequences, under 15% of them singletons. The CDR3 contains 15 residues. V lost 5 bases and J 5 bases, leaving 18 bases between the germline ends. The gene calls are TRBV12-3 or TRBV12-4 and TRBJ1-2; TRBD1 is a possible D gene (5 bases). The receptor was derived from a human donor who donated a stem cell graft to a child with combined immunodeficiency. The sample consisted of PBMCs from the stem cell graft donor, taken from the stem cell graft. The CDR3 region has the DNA TGTGCCAGCAGTCCCTTGTATACAGGCCCTTATGGCTACACCTTC. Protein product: CASSPLYTGPYGYTF.